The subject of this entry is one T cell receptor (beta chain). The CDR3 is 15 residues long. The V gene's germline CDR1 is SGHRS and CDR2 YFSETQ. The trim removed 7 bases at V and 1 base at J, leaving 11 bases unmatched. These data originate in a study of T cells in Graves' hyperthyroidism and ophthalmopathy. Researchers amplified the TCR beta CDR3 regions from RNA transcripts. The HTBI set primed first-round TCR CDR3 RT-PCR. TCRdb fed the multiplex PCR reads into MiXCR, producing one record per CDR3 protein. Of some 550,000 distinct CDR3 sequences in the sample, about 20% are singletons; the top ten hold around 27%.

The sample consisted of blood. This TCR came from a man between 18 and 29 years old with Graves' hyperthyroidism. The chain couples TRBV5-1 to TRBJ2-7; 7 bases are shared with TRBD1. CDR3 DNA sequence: TGCGCCAGCGGGGACAGTACAGACCCTTCCTACGAGCAGTACTTC. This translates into CASGDSTDPSYEQYF.